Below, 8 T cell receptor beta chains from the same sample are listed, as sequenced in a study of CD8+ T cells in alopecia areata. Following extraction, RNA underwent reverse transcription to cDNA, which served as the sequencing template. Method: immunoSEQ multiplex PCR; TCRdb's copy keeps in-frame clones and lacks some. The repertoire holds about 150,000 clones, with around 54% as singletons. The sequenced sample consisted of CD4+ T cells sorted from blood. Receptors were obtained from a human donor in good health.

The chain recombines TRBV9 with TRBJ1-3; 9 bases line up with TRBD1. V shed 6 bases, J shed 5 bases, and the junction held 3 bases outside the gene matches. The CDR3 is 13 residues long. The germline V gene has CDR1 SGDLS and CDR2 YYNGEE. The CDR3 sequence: CASTGQGRNTIYF. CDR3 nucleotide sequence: TGTGCCAGCACCGGACAGGGGAGAAACACCATATATTTT.

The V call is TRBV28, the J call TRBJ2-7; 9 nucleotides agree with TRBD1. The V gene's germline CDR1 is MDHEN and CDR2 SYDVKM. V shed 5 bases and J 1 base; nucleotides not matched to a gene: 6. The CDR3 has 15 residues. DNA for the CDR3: TGTGCCAGCAGTCCGATAGGGACAGGGTCCTACGAGCAGTACTTC. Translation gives CASSPIGTGSYEQYF.

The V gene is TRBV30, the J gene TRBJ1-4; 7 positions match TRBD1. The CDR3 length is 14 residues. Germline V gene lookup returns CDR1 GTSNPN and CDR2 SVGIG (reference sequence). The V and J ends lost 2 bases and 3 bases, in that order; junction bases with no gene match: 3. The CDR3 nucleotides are TGTGCCTGGAGTCCGGGACAGCCTAATGAAAAACTGTTTTTT. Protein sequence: CAWSPGQPNEKLFF. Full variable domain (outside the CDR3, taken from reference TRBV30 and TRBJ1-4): SQTIHQWPATLVQPVGSPLSLECTVEGTSNPNLYWYRQAAGRGLQLLFYSVGIGQISSEVPQNLSASRPQDRQFILSSKKLLLSDSGFYLCAWSPGQPNEKLFFGSGTQLSVL.

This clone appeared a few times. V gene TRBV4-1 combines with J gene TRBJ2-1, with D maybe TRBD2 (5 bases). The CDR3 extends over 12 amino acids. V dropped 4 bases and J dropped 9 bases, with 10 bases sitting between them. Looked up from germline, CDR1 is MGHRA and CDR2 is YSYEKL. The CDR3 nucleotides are TGCGCCAGCAGCCGGCTAGAGGGTGAGCAGTTCTTC. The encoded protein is CASSRLEGEQFF.

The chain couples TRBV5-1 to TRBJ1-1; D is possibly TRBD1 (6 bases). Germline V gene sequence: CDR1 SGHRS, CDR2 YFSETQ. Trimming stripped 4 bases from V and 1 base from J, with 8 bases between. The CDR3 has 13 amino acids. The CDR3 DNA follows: TGCGCCAGCAGCGCGGGACAGAACACTGAAGCTTTCTTT. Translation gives CASSAGQNTEAFF.

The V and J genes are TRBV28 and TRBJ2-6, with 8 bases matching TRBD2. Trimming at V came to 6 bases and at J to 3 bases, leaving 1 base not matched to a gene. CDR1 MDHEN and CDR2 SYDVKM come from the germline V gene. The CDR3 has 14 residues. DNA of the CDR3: TGTGCCAGCAGAGCGGGAGATGGGGCCAACGTCCTGACTTTC. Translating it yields CASRAGDGANVLTF.

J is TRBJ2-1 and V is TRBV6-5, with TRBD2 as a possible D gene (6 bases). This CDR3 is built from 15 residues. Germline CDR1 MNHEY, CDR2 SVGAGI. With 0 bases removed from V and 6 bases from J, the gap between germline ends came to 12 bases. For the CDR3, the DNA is TGTGCCAGCAGTTACTCCGGGAGACCGGGCAATGAGCAGTTCTTC. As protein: CASSYSGRPGNEQFF.

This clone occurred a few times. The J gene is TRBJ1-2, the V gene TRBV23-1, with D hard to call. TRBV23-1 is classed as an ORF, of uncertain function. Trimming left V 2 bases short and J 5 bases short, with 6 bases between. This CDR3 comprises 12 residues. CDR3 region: CASSQKDYGYTF. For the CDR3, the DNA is TGCGCCAGCAGTCAAAAGGATTATGGCTACACCTTC.